Listed below are T cell receptor beta chains from one sample, sequenced in a study of T cell responses to AZD1222 COVID-19 vaccine. Only in-frame clones appear in the TCRdb table, and some are missing; sequencing was by immunoSEQ multiplex PCR. The table includes 90,000 to 150,000 clones, more than 80% detected once. The source material was peripheral blood, sampled on day 0 of AZD1222 vaccination. The receptors here all came from an adult in good health. The CDR3 runs from the conserved cysteine through the conserved F or W. The D gene is left open where the match is weak. Some rows have no size entry. The others give once, few or many, or a class for an expanded clone.

>TRBV4-1|NA|TRBJ1-5|16|TRBD1
TGCGCCAGCAGCCAAGAAGGACAGGGCAAAAATCAGCCCCAGCATTTT
CASSQEGQGKNQPQHF
>TRBV12-5|NA|TRBJ1-4|16|NA
TGTGCTAGTGGTTCGGAGGCTGGGACCGCTTGGGAAAAACTGTTTTTT
CASGSEAGTAWEKLFF
>TRBV7-8|few|TRBJ1-2|13|NA
TGTGCCAGCAGCTTGCGGAACAACTATGGCTACACCTTC
CASSLRNNYGYTF
>TRBV12-5|once|TRBJ1-1|12|NA
TGTGCTAGTGTGGGAGCACAGGGTGAAGCTTTCTTT
CASVGAQGEAFF
>TRBV5-3|NA|TRBJ1-2|15|NA
TGTGCCAGAAGCTTTCCGAGGGCAGGGGTTTGTGGCTACACCTTC
CARSFPRAGVCGYTF
>TRBV5-6|once|TRBJ2-7|12|NA
TGTGCCAGCAGCGTAGGACAGTACGAGCAGTACTTC
CASSVGQYEQYF
>TRBV9|NA|TRBJ2-3|16|TRBD1
TGTGCCAGCAGCGTAGAGGGGACAGCTATGGCAGATACGCAGTATTTT
CASSVEGTAMADTQYF
>TRBV11-2|NA|TRBJ1-5|13|NA
TGTGCCAGCAGCTTAAACGGTGACCAGCCCCAGCATTTT
CASSLNGDQPQHF
>TRBV10-3|NA|TRBJ1-5|12|NA
TGTGCCATCGGAACAGGGATGCAGCCCCAGCATTTT
CAIGTGMQPQHF
>TRBV5-1|NA|TRBJ1-2|13|NA
TGCGCCAGCAGCTTGGCCGGGGGGGACGGCTACACCTTC
CASSLAGGDGYTF
>TRBV10-3|NA|TRBJ1-3|16|TRBD1
TGTGCCGTCCTAACCGGGACAGGGGAGACTGGAAACACCATATATTTT
CAVLTGTGETGNTIYF
>TRBV13|once|TRBJ2-3|13|NA
TGTGCCAGCAGCCCGGAGAGCACAGATACGCAGTATTTT
CASSPESTDTQYF
>TRBV4-1|once|TRBJ2-1|14|NA
TGCGCCAGCAGCCAAGAAGGAACGATTGGTGAGCAGTTCTTC
CASSQEGTIGEQFF
>TRBV19|NA|TRBJ2-2|13|TRBD1
TGTGCCAGTATCCCGGGACAGTACGGGGAGCTGTTTTTT
CASIPGQYGELFF
>TRBV14|NA|TRBJ1-2|14|NA
TGTGCCAGCAGTTTGACCCGTTTTGGCTATGGCTACACCTTC
CASSLTRFGYGYTF
>TRBV24-1|once|TRBJ1-1|16|NA
TGTGCCACCAGTGAGCTCTCGACAGTTGGGAACACTGAAGCTTTCTTT
CATSELSTVGNTEAFF
>TRBV6-5|NA|TRBJ2-5|15|TRBD1
TGTGCCACTACACGGGGGGACAGGGTCCAAGAGACCCAGTACTTC
CATTRGDRVQETQYF
>TRBV23-1|NA|TRBJ2-6|16|TRBD1
TGCGCCAGCAGTGCCGACAGGGCTACTGGGGCCAACGTCCTGACTTTC
CASSADRATGANVLTF
>TRBV28|NA|TRBJ2-1|17|NA
TGTGCCAGCAGTTTATTATTCAGCAAGGCCGCCTACAATGAGCAGTTCTTC
CASSLLFSKAAYNEQFF
>TRBV27|NA|TRBJ1-1|15|NA
TGTGCCAGCAGTCCTCCACAGAGATTGGGTACTGAAGCTTTCTTT
CASSPPQRLGTEAFF
>TRBV5-6|once|TRBJ1-3|13|NA
TGTGCCAGCAGCCAGAATCGGTTGAACACCATATATTTT
CASSQNRLNTIYF
>TRBV13|NA|TRBJ1-3|13|NA
TGTGCCAGCAGCTTAGGGTCGGGAAACACCATATATTTT
CASSLGSGNTIYF
>TRBV21-1|NA|TRBJ2-3|17|NA
TGTGCCAGCAGCAGAAAAAAGACAGGGAGTGGCGCAGATACGCAGTATTTT
CASSRKKTGSGADTQYF
>TRBV28|NA|TRBJ1-6|15|TRBD1
TGTGCCAGCACACCCGGGACAGGTGATAATTCACCCCTCCACTTT
CASTPGTGDNSPLHF
>TRBV7-7|once|TRBJ1-4|14|NA
TGTGCTAGCAGCCCCTCCCCAGGGAATGAAAAACTGTTTTTT
CASSPSPGNEKLFF